This T cell receptor (beta chain) was sequenced for a study of response to subunit inactivated influenza vaccine. Points from the study as a whole: Authors suggested few new T cells are recruited by each seasonal influenza vaccination.

This CDR3 has 14 residues. V lost 8 bases, J lost 2 bases, and 13 bases lay in between. Germline lookup yields CDR1 SGDLS and CDR2 YYNGEE. Note on this clonotype: Its antigen remains unidentified.

TCRdb itself ran the RT-PCR reads through MiXCR, one entry per CDR3 protein. Of 650,000 to 850,000 distinct CDR3 sequences listed, around 13% were seen once; the top ten hold 5.5% to 7%. Sequencing used PBMCs from blood, obtained around 15 days before vaccination. The sequence derives from a man aged 50 or older who received an inactivated influenza vaccine. The chain combines TRBV9 with TRBJ2-2; D not certain. The CDR3 sequence: CASNVGINTGELFF. CDR3 sequence (DNA): TGTGCCAGTAATGTGGGGATTAACACCGGGGAGCTGTTTTTT.